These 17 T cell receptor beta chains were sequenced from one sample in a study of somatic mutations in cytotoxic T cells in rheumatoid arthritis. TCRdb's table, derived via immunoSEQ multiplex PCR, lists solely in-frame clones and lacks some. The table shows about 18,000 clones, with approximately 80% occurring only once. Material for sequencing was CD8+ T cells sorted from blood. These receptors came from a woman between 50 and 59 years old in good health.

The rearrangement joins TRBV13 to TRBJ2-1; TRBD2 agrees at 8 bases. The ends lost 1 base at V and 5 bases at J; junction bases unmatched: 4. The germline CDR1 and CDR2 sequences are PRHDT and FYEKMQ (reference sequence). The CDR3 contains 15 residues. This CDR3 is CASSLDGSGNNEQFF. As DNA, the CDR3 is TGTGCCAGCAGCTTAGATGGTAGCGGGAACAATGAGCAGTTCTTC.

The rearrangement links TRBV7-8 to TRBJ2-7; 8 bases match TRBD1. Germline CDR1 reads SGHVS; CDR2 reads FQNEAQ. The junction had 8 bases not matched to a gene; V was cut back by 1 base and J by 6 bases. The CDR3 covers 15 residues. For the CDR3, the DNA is TGTGCCAGCAGCTTAGGGGGACAGGCATGGCTCGAGCAGTACTTC. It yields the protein CASSLGGQAWLEQYF.

CDR3 residues: CASSTRQGALQETQYF. For the CDR3, the DNA is TGTGCCAGCAGCACCCGACAGGGGGCACTCCAAGAGACCCAGTACTTC. The chain recombines TRBV7-2 with TRBJ2-5; TRBD1 matches at 10 bases. The CDR3 totals 16 residues. J gave up 1 base and V 5 bases, and 7 bases lay outside the gene matches. The V gene's germline CDR1 is SGHTA and CDR2 FQGNSA. Based on the CDR3 plus reference TRBV7-2 and TRBJ2-5, the full variable domain is GAGVSQSPSNKVTEKGKDVELRCDPISGHTALYWYRQSLGQGLEFLIYFQGNSAPDKSGLPSDRFSAERTGGSVSTLTIQRTQQEDSAVYLCASSTRQGALQETQYFGPGTRLLVL.

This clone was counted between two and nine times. In DNA, the CDR3 is TGTGCCAGCAGTGTCGAGGGGGCTATGGATGAGCAGTTCTTC. Protein sequence: CASSVEGAMDEQFF. The V gene is TRBV6-4, the J gene TRBJ2-1; 7 nucleotides align to TRBD1. The V and J ends lost 4 bases and 8 bases, in that order; junction bases with no gene match: 8. The germline V gene has CDR1 MRHNA and CDR2 SNTAGT. The CDR3 extends over 14 amino acids.

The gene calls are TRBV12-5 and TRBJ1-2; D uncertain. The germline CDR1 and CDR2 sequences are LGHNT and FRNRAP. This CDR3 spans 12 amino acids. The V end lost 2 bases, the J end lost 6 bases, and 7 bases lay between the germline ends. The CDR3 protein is CASGLSADGYTF. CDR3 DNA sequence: TGTGCTAGTGGTTTGAGCGCGGATGGCTACACCTTC.

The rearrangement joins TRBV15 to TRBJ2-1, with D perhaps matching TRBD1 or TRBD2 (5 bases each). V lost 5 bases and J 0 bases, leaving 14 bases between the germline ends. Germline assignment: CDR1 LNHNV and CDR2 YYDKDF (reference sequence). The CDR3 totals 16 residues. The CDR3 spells CATSEGYTSSYNEQFF. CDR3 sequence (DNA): TGTGCCACCAGCGAGGGGTACACCAGCTCCTACAATGAGCAGTTCTTC. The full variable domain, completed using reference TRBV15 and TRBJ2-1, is DAMVIQNPRYQVTQFGKPVTLSCSQTLNHNVMYWYQQKSSQAPKLLFHYYDKDFNNEADTPDNFQSRRPNTSFCFLDIRSPGLGDTAMYLCATSEGYTSSYNEQFFGPGTRLTVL.

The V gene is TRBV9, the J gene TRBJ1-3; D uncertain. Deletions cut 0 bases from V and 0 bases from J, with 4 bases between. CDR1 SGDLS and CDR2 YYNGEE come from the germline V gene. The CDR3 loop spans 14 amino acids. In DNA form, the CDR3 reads TGTGCCAGCAGCGTAGAGGGCTCTGGAAACACCATATATTTT. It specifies CASSVEGSGNTIYF.

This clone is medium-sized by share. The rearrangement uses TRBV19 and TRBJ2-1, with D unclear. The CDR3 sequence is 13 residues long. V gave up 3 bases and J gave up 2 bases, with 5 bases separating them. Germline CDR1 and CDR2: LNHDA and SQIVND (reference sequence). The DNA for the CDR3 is TGTGCCAGTAGTATCCCCCCCTACAATGAGCAGTTCTTC. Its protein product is CASSIPPYNEQFF.

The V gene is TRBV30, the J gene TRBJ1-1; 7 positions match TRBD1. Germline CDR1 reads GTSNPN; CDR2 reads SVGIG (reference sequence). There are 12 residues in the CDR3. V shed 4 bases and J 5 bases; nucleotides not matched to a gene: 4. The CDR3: CAWTRGFTEAFF. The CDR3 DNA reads TGTGCCTGGACCAGGGGGTTTACTGAAGCTTTCTTT.

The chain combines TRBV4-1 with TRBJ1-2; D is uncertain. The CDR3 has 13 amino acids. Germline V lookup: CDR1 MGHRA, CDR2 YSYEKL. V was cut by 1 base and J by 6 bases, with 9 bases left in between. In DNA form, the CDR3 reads TGCGCCAGCAGCCAAGTTGGTCGGGATGGCTACACCTTC. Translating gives CASSQVGRDGYTF.

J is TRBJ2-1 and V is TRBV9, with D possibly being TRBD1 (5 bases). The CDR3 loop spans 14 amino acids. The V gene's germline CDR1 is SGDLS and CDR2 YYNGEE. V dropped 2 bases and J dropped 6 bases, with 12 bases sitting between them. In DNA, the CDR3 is TGTGCCAGCAGCGTCCGCAGGGTAGCCAATGAGCAGTTCTTC. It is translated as CASSVRRVANEQFF. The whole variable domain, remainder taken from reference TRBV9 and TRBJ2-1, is DSGVTQTPKHLITATGQRVTLRCSPRSGDLSVYWYQQSLDQGLQFLIQYYNGEERAKGNILERFSAQQFPDLHSELNLSSLELGDSALYFCASSVRRVANEQFFGPGTRLTVL.

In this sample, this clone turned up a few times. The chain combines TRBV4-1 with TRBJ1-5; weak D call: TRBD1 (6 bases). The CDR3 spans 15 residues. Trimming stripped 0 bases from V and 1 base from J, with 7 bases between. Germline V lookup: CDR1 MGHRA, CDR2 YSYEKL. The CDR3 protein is CASSQEGTSNQPQHF. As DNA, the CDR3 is TGCGCCAGCAGCCAAGAGGGGACAAGCAATCAGCCCCAGCATTTT.

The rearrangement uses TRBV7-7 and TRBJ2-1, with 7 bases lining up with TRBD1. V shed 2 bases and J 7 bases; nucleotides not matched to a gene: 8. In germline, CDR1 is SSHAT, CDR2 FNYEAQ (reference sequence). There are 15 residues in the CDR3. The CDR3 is CASSLYATGRNEQFF. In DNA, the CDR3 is TGTGCCAGCAGCTTATACGCGACAGGGCGAAATGAGCAGTTCTTC.

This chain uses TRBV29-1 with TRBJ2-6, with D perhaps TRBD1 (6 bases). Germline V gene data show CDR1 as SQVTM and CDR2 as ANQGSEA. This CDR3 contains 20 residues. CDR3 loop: CGTDRDNRAGVISGANVLTF. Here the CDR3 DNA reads TGCGGGACCGATCGGGACAACAGGGCAGGGGTAATATCTGGGGCCAACGTCCTGACTTTC.

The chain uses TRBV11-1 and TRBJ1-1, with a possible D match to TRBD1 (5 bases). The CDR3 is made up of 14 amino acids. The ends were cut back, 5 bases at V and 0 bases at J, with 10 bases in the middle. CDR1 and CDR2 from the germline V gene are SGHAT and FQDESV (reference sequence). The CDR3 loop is CASSRTGLNTEAFF. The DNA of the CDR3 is TGTGCCAGCAGCCGCACAGGCCTGAACACTGAAGCTTTCTTT.

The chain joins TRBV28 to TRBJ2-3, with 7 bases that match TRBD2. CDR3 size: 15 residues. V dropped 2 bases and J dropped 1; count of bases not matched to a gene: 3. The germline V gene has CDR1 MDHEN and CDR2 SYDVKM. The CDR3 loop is CASSLSREGTDTQYF. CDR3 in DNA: TGTGCCAGCAGTTTAAGCCGGGAGGGCACAGATACGCAGTATTTT.

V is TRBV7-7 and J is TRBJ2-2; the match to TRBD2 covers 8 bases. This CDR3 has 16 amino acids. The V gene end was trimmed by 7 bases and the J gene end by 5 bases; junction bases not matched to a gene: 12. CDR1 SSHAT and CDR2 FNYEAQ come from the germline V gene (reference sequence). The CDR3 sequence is CASTPFGLAGTGELFF. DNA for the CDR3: TGTGCCAGCACCCCCTTTGGGCTAGCGGGTACCGGGGAGCTGTTTTTT.